This TCR beta chain was recorded in a study of blood T cell repertoires in COVID-19 (dated by TCRdb to the early 2020s). Notes on the research overall: Samples covering the acute and convalescent phases of COVID-19 were provided by collaborators in the United States, Italy and Spain. Deeply sampled blood TCRbeta repertoires from subjects exposed to, actively infected with, or recovered from COVID-19 were included in the dataset. Where available, HLA class I and class II types were taken from metadata supplied by the sample provider and were not determined by assay-based typing. Sample metadata almost always included a de-identified subject ID, COVID-19 status, age in years and sex. The prospective study material was composed of cDNA or gDNA derived from T cells, B-cell-depleted T cells, or PBMCs. The repertoires were released in a freely available public database intended as a resource for research on the immune response to SARS-CoV-2. The samples were drawn from the first 160 participants of the ongoing ImmuneRACE study and from 950 to 1,500 subjects provided by 6 global collaborators.

Collaborating institutions collected whole blood in K2EDTA tubes following their own protocols. For TCRbeta analysis, collaborators shipped samples as frozen whole blood, isolated PBMCs, or DNA extracted from either of those sample types. TCRbeta CDR3 regions were amplified from genomic DNA by means of the immunoSEQ Assay, a bias-controlled multiplex PCR. Under the source paper's analysis protocol: Nucleated cell counts per sample were estimated from amplification of reference gene primers within the assay. Sequence reads were collapsed and filtered to measure the absolute abundance of every unique TCRbeta CDR3 rearrangement. For each sample, productive Simpson clonality was calculated as the square root of Simpson's diversity index across productive rearrangements. In TCRdb, the immuneACCESS table is reduced to in-frame sequences with V and J assigned. These tables do not hold every clone; where another copy was compared, an unresolved V gene accounts for under half, and the others remain unexplained. V, J and clone size are taken as reported in that table, and D and trimming were inferred from the DNA itself. In all, the sample holds 100,000 to 110,000 clones, and about 84% of those were seen once. The leading ten clones occupy about 13% of the sample.

Regarding this clone: Its antigen is currently not known. Base qualities are not recorded, but no much larger clone differs from it by a single base.

Results and caveats for the whole study, not just this receptor: Clinical and demographic metadata were provided uncurated, with the amount varying by source and participant.

In the germline V gene, CDR1 corresponds to SGHRS and CDR2 to YFSETQ. The CDR3 numbers 14 residues from cysteine through phenylalanine. CDR3 DNA only is kept here, 42 bases in frame from base 1. The junction carries 6 bases between V and J, which are trimmed by 2 bases and 1 base respectively. The chain links TRBV5-1 with TRBJ2-2; TRBD1 is perhaps the D gene, given 5 matching bases. Specimen: peripheral blood. This TCR was sampled from a human donor in a cohort sampled during active COVID-19. The CDR3 is CASSFGQNTGELFF. The bases are TGCGCCAGCAGCTTTGGACAGAACACCGGGGAGCTGTTTTTT.